This TCR beta chain was profiled in a study of blood T cell repertoires in COVID-19. Turning to the study itself: COVID-19 samples from acute and convalescent phases originated in the United States, Italy and Spain. T cells, B-cell-depleted T cells, or PBMCs provided the cDNA or gDNA that served as material.

Germline CDR1 and CDR2: MNHEY and SVGAGI. Trimming left V 0 bases short and J 11 bases short, with 17 bases between. The CDR3 is 15 amino acids. Patients in Seattle were enrolled during active infection, then followed longitudinally. Authors' processing steps: Nucleated cell number was recorded as an estimate derived from reference gene primer amplification. The method was immunoSEQ multiplex PCR; TCRdb's version includes in-frame clones alone and lacks a portion of them. That table supplies the V and J calls and clone size; D and trimming were determined from the DNA. The repertoire holds around 270,000 clones, more than 90% seen once, with roughly 2.7% in the top ten. The count of this clone is one.

The TCR sequence derives from a person under 35 with COVID-19, enrolled during active disease. The material sequenced was peripheral blood. The V and J genes are TRBV6-5 and TRBJ1-3; TRBD1 is a possible D gene (5 bases). The CDR3 sequence: CASSYSIGSPGAIYF. The CDR3 nucleotides read TGTGCCAGCAGTTACTCGATCGGCAGCCCGGGGGCCATATATTTT.